A single sample is the source of the 27 T cell receptor beta chains below, sequenced in a study of CD8+ T cells in alopecia areata (dated by TCRdb to about 2018). Library construction relied on the immunoSEQ multiplex PCR assay. To provide template for TCR sequencing, every sample had RNA extracted and reverse transcribed into cDNA. Held by TCRdb, this immuneACCESS table contains in-frame sequences only and omits some clones. Under half of the omission traces to an unresolved V gene where checked; the cause of the rest is unknown. Counted in this sample were 120,000 or so clones; over 60% of them appeared once. The ten largest account for 4.5% to 6% of the sample. The time point label corresponds to: around 29 days on oral tofacitinib. The sample's treatment or condition, from its label and the paper: oral pan-JAK inhibitor, 5-10 mg twice daily. The sample in question was CD4+ T cells sorted from blood, obtained at week 4, from a patient treated with tofacitinib. These receptors were taken from a human donor with alopecia areata.

This clone was detected a few times. V gene TRBV5-1 combines with J gene TRBJ2-7; TRBD1 is a possible D gene (5 bases). Per the germline V gene, CDR1 is SGHRS and CDR2 is YFSETQ. The CDR3 length is 15 residues. The germline V and J ends were trimmed by 4 bases and 3 bases, with 17 bases remaining between them. CDR3: CASSRSQGTFYEQYF. The CDR3 bases are TGCGCCAGCAGCCGCAGCCAGGGAACTTTCTACGAGCAGTACTTC.

The rearrangement links TRBV28 to TRBJ1-2; TRBD1 might be the D (6 bases). Per germline, CDR1 MDHEN and CDR2 SYDVKM. The CDR3 is 16 amino acids. Between the trimmed V and J ends, which lost 2 bases and 0 bases, there was a span of 13 bases. CDR3 DNA: TGTGCCAGCAGTTTAGGGGGACACCCTACTAACTATGGCTACACCTTC. Residues: CASSLGGHPTNYGYTF.

The chain employs TRBV4-2 and TRBJ2-5; unclear D gene. Germline-derived CDR1 and CDR2 are LGHNA and YNFKEQ. CDR3 length: 15 amino acids. The ends were cut back, 0 bases at V and 5 bases at J, with 13 bases in the middle. CDR3 in DNA: TGTGCCAGCAGCCAAGATCCAAATCCGCGGGAGACCCAGTACTTC. Amino acid sequence: CASSQDPNPRETQYF.

This clone showed up just a few times. This sequence joins TRBV9 and TRBJ1-2; the match to TRBD1 covers 8 bases. The CDR3 consists of 15 residues. Germline trimming cut 0 bases from V and 4 bases from J; bases unmatched to any gene: 5. Looked up from germline, CDR1 is SGDLS and CDR2 is YYNGEE. The CDR3 loop reads CASSVGTGSFYGYTF. Here the CDR3 DNA reads TGTGCCAGCAGCGTAGGGACAGGGAGTTTCTATGGCTACACCTTC.

This chain joins TRBV29-1 and TRBJ1-2; 7 positions agree with TRBD1. Germline CDR1 is SQVTM and CDR2 is ANQGSEA. The ends lost 4 bases at V and 6 bases at J; junction bases unmatched: 14. The length of the CDR3 is 15 residues. DNA for the CDR3: TGCAGCGTTGGGGGACCCCAGGGGGTCAGAGATGGCTACACCTTC. This encodes CSVGGPQGVRDGYTF. Based on the CDR3 plus reference TRBV29-1 and TRBJ1-2, the full variable domain is SAVISQKPSRDICQRGTSLTIQCQVDSQVTMMFWYRQQPGQSLTLIATANQGSEATYESGFVIDKFPISRPNLTFSTLTVSNMSPEDSSIYLCSVGGPQGVRDGYTFGSGTRLTVV.

The V gene is TRBV30, the J gene TRBJ2-3; a weak D match, TRBD2 (7 bases). Trimming shortened V by 0 bases and J by 3 bases, and 16 bases separated the two germline ends. CDR1 is GTSNPN and CDR2 is SVGIG in the germline V gene (reference sequence). The CDR3 extends over 16 amino acids. CDR3 in DNA: TGTGCCTGGAGTGTACAGGGCGGGAGTTGGACAGATACGCAGTATTTT. Its translation is CAWSVQGGSWTDTQYF.

The chain has TRBV5-1 and TRBJ2-1; TRBD2 agrees at 11 bases. CDR1 is SGHRS, CDR2 YFSETQ, per germline. J lost 4 bases, V lost 9 bases, and 9 bases had no gene match. The CDR3 is made up of 15 amino acids. CDR3 residues: CATSLAGGQYNEQFF. The CDR3 nucleotides are TGCGCCACCAGTTTAGCGGGGGGGCAATACAATGAGCAGTTCTTC.

The chain is built from TRBV7-9 and TRBJ2-3; the D is unclear. The CDR3 is 12 residues long. The germline gives CDR1 SEHNR, CDR2 FQNEAQ (reference sequence). Trimming cost V 7 bases and J 8 bases, with 13 bases left between them. CDR3 bases: TGTGCCAGCACCCCCGGTGGTGCTACGCAGTATTTT. Residues: CASTPGGATQYF.

V gene TRBV7-2 combines with J gene TRBJ2-3, with 8 bases fitting TRBD2. Germline values: CDR1 SGHTA, CDR2 FQGNSA. Trimming removed 3 bases from V and 2 bases from J; junction bases left unmatched: 4. This CDR3 region has 15 residues. This chain's CDR3 is CASSLTGGATDTQYF. The DNA of the CDR3 is TGTGCCAGCAGCTTGACGGGGGGGGCCACAGATACGCAGTATTTT.

The CDR3 sequence: CSLSGQETQYF. Written as DNA, the CDR3 is TGCAGTTTGAGCGGGCAAGAGACCCAGTACTTC. V gene TRBV20-1 combines with J gene TRBJ2-5; possible D gene TRBD2, 6 bases. The CDR3 runs to 11 residues. Trimming pared 8 bases from V and 2 bases from J, leaving 9 bases between. In germline, CDR1 is DFQATT, CDR2 SNEGSKA (reference sequence).

CDR3 residues: CASSEARRTDQFF. CDR3 coding DNA: TGTGCCAGCAGTGAAGCAAGGAGGACAGATCAGTTCTTC. The genes are TRBV2 and TRBJ2-1, with D maybe TRBD1 (6 bases). The CDR3 loop spans 13 amino acids. Trimming took off 0 bases at V and 13 bases at J, with 13 bases between the two ends. Germline V lookup: CDR1 SNHLY, CDR2 FYNNEI.

In its sample, this clone was seen many times. The V gene is TRBV11-1, the J gene TRBJ2-5; 9 nucleotides align to TRBD2. J was trimmed by 2 bases and V by 8 bases; bases with no gene match: 9. This CDR3 region has 15 residues. Germline CDR1 SGHAT, CDR2 FQDESV (reference sequence). CDR3 in amino acids: CASRRGGARQETQYF. The CDR3 DNA reads as TGTGCCAGCCGCCGCGGGGGGGCGAGGCAAGAGACCCAGTACTTC.

V gene TRBV18 combines with J gene TRBJ2-7; D unclear. Between the trimmed V and J ends, which lost 1 base and 2 bases, there was a span of 9 bases. Per germline, CDR1 KGHSH and CDR2 LQKENI. This CDR3 has 14 residues. The CDR3 nucleotides are TGTGCCAGCTCACCACGCAGGCCTACCTACGAGCAGTACTTC. This codes for CASSPRRPTYEQYF.

The rearrangement links TRBV5-4 to TRBJ2-7, with 12 bases matching TRBD2. The germline gives CDR1 SGHNT, CDR2 YYREEE (reference sequence). With V trimmed by 4 bases and J by 1 base, 6 bases remained unmatched. This CDR3 contains 16 residues. CDR3 in amino acids: CASSTYLAGGSYEQYF. DNA for the CDR3: TGTGCCAGCAGCACCTACCTAGCGGGAGGGTCCTACGAGCAGTACTTC.

This clone was observed a handful of times. The chain is built from TRBV2 and TRBJ2-4, with TRBD1 matching over 8 bases. From germline, CDR1 is SNHLY and CDR2 FYNNEI. The CDR3 loop spans 14 amino acids. V lost 7 bases, J lost 7 bases, and 9 bases stayed unmatched. In DNA form, the CDR3 reads TGTGCCAGCAACTTCAGGGGGCTCGGGAACATTCAGTACTTC. Translated: CASNFRGLGNIQYF.

The chain has TRBV29-1 and TRBJ2-7; D unclear. The V end was cut by 4 bases, the J end by 5 bases, with 12 bases between. The germline gives CDR1 SQVTM, CDR2 ANQGSEA. The CDR3 extends over 12 amino acids. The chain's CDR3 is CSVVKVSDEQYF. DNA of the CDR3: TGCAGCGTTGTTAAGGTGTCTGACGAGCAGTACTTC.

The chain employs TRBV18 and TRBJ1-2; TRBD1 matches 7 bases. Germline V gene data show CDR1 as KGHSH and CDR2 as LQKENI. The junction had 8 bases not matched to a gene; V was cut back by 2 bases and J by 8 bases. There are 14 residues in the CDR3. The CDR3 here is CASSPENRGGGYTF. The CDR3 nucleotides are TGTGCCAGCTCACCAGAGAACAGGGGTGGAGGCTACACCTTC.

This clone was found a few times. The rearrangement links TRBV4-3 to TRBJ2-2; 9 positions match TRBD1. V dropped 4 bases and J dropped 6; count of bases not matched to a gene: 6. The germline V gene has CDR1 LGHNA and CDR2 YSLEER. CDR3 length: 15 amino acids. The CDR3 loop reads CASSRDRAYSGELFF. In DNA form, the CDR3 reads TGCGCCAGCAGCCGGGACAGGGCTTATTCCGGGGAGCTGTTTTTT.

The rearrangement joins TRBV4-3 to TRBJ2-3, with 10 bases fitting TRBD2. V was pared by 8 bases and J by 3 bases, with 8 bases of the junction left unmatched. The CDR3 is 15 amino acids. Looked up from germline, CDR1 is LGHNA and CDR2 is YSLEER. The CDR3 is CASVRAGGPTDTQYF. The CDR3 DNA sequence: TGCGCCAGCGTGAGAGCGGGGGGGCCTACAGATACGCAGTATTTT.

The rearrangement joins TRBV4-1 to TRBJ2-7; D gene uncertain. The CDR3 runs to 15 residues. Looked up from germline, CDR1 is MGHRA and CDR2 is YSYEKL. Trimming took off 0 bases at V and 4 bases at J, with 13 bases between the two ends. The CDR3 DNA sequence: TGCGCCAGCAGCCAAGATGGGCAGGCTCGGTACGAGCAGTACTTC. Its protein is CASSQDGQARYEQYF.

This clone was detected once. The chain couples TRBV5-1 to TRBJ1-1; no clear D gene. There are 17 residues in the CDR3. The V end lost 4 bases, the J end lost 0 bases, and 19 bases lay between the germline ends. CDR1 is SGHRS, CDR2 YFSETQ, per germline. For the CDR3, the DNA is TGCGCCAGCAGCCCATATCCTCCCGGAGGGATGAACACTGAAGCTTTCTTT. This codes for CASSPYPPGGMNTEAFF.

This clone has just a few counts. The J gene is TRBJ2-5, the V gene TRBV18, with a tentative D call TRBD1 (5 bases). The germline CDR1 and CDR2 sequences are KGHSH and LQKENI. This CDR3 region has 15 residues. V shed 3 bases and J shed 1 base, with 12 bases lying between them. CDR3 sequence reads: CASSPLAGPQETQYF. The DNA of the CDR3 is TGTGCCAGCTCACCTCTCGCAGGGCCCCAAGAGACCCAGTACTTC.

V and J are TRBV29-1 and TRBJ2-7; the D gene is possibly TRBD2 (5 bases). Trimming removed 4 bases at V and 3 bases at J, with 13 bases between. The germline V gene has CDR1 SQVTM and CDR2 ANQGSEA. The CDR3 loop spans 13 amino acids. The chain's CDR3 is CSVVDGRDYEQYF. The CDR3 coding sequence is TGCAGCGTTGTGGACGGACGGGACTACGAGCAGTACTTC.

This sequence joins TRBV18 and TRBJ2-4; the match to TRBD2 covers 7 bases. Germline loops: CDR1 KGHSH, CDR2 LQKENI. This CDR3 is 14 amino acids long. Trimming removed 3 bases from V and 8 bases from J; junction bases left unmatched: 7. In DNA form, the CDR3 reads TGTGCCAGCTCACCGCAAACTAGCGTAGACATTCAGTACTTC. Protein product: CASSPQTSVDIQYF.

The chain carries TRBV6-6 and TRBJ2-5, with TRBD2 matching over 9 bases. Germline V gene lookup returns CDR1 MNHNY and CDR2 SVGAGI (reference sequence). V shed 0 bases, J shed 1 base, and the junction held 0 bases outside the gene matches. This CDR3 is built from 15 residues. Here the CDR3 reads CASSYSGLAQETQYF. In DNA form, the CDR3 reads TGTGCCAGCAGTTACTCGGGACTAGCCCAAGAGACCCAGTACTTC.

J is TRBJ2-3 and V is TRBV7-2, with D uncertain. Trimming stripped 0 bases from V and 5 bases from J, with 3 bases between. CDR1 is SGHTA, CDR2 FQGNSA, per germline. This CDR3 has 12 amino acids. DNA of the CDR3: TGTGCCAGCAGCTTAGCTAGAGATACGCAGTATTTT. Encoded protein: CASSLARDTQYF.

This clone has just a few counts. The chain joins TRBV29-1 to TRBJ2-2; D is unresolved. From germline, CDR1 is SQVTM and CDR2 ANQGSEA. V was shortened by 6 bases and J by 1 base, with 9 bases between the two germline ends. The CDR3 is made up of 13 amino acids. This chain's CDR3 is CSVPAGNTGELFF. In DNA form, the CDR3 reads TGCAGCGTCCCCGCAGGGAACACCGGGGAGCTGTTTTTT.